The TCR beta chain under discussion was sequenced for a study of T-cell memory formation after mild COVID-19. This clonotype was detected a few times. TCRdb independently ran MiXCR on the 5' RACE reads; one entry per CDR3 protein. The sample contains about 350,000 distinct CDR3 sequences, 13% to 15% of which appear only once. Germline-derived CDR1 and CDR2 are MNHEY and SVGAGI. Trimming cost V 2 bases and J 0 bases, with 4 bases left between them. The CDR3 spans 13 residues. This rearrangement joins TRBV6-5 to TRBJ2-5; the D is unclear. The receptor was derived from a man between 18 and 35 years old who had mild COVID-19 (a few samples of this study predate the infection). Cell type and time point are not known. Sequencing was performed on PBMCs or a T cell subset sorted from them (not recorded which). The CDR3 sequence is CASSYGYQETQYF. The DNA for the CDR3 is TGTGCCAGCAGTTACGGCTACCAAGAGACCCAGTACTTC.